A single sample is the source of the 3 T cell receptor beta chains below, sequenced in a study of blood T cell repertoires in COVID-19 (dated by TCRdb to about 2020). To prepare the library, the immunoSEQ multiplex PCR assay was applied. The immuneACCESS repertoire file appears here via TCRdb, limited to in-frame rearrangements. These files lack a portion of the clones; in checked studies, under half of the deficit traces to unresolved V genes, and the cause of the others is not known. This sample is represented by around 190,000 clones; 84% of them were singletons. Together, the top ten hold 6.5% to 8.5% of the sample. Material: peripheral blood. Receptors were obtained from a human donor in a cohort sampled during active COVID-19.

With regard to this clone: Other DNA sequences in this specimen translate into the identical CDR3. The chain carries TRBV5-1 and TRBJ1-2; D might be TRBD1 (5 bases). This CDR3 comprises 13 residues. Germline loops: CDR1 SGHRS, CDR2 YFSETQ. The V gene lost 1 base and the J gene lost 5 bases, with 9 bases spanning the gap. CDR3 region: CASSLRTGYGYTF. In nucleotides, the CDR3 is TGCGCCAGCAGCTTGAGAACAGGTTATGGCTACACCTTC.

J is TRBJ2-5 and V is TRBV5-4; D perhaps matches TRBD1 (5 bases). V was pared by 0 bases and J by 2 bases, with 8 bases between. CDR1 and CDR2 from the germline V gene are SGHNT and YYREEE (reference sequence). The CDR3 sequence is 14 residues long. The CDR3 sequence: CASSLGAGQETQYF. The CDR3 nucleotides are TGTGCCAGCAGCTTGGGTGCAGGGCAAGAGACCCAGTACTTC.

The chain uses TRBV9 and TRBJ2-7; D possibly corresponds to TRBD1 (6 bases). This CDR3 region has 14 residues. Deletions cut 2 bases from V and 0 bases from J, with 9 bases between. In germline, CDR1 is SGDLS, CDR2 YYNGEE. The CDR3 DNA is TGTGCCAGCAGCGTCGGACAGAACTCCTACGAGCAGTACTTC. Translated: CASSVGQNSYEQYF.